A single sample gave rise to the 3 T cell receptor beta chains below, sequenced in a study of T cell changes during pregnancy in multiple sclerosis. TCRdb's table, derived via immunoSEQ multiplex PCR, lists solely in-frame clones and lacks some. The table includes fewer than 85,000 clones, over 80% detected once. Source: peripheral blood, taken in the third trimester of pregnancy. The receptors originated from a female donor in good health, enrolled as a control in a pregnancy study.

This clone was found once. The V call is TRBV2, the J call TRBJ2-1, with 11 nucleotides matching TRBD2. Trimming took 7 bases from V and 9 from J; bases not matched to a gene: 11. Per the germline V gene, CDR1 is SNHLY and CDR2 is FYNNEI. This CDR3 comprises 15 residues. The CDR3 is CASTILAGEAAEQFF. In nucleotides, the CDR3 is TGTGCCAGCACTATACTAGCGGGAGAGGCGGCTGAGCAGTTCTTC. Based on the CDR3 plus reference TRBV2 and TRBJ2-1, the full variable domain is EPEVTQTPSHQVTQMGQEVILRCVPISNHLYFYWYRQILGQKVEFLVSFYNNEISEKSEIFDDQFSVERPDGSNFTLKIRSTKLEDSAMYFCASTILAGEAAEQFFGPGTRLTVL.

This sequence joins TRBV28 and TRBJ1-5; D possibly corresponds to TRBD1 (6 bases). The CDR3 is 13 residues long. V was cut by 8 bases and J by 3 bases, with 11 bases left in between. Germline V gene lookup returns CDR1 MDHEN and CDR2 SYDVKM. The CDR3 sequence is CASFRGHNQPQHF. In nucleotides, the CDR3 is TGTGCCAGCTTCCGGGGACACAATCAGCCCCAGCATTTT. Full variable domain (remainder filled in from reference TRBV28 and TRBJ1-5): DVKVTQSSRYLVKRTGEKVFLECVQDMDHENMFWYRQDPGLGLRLIYFSYDVKMKEKGDIPEGYSVSREKKERFSLILESASTNQTSMYLCASFRGHNQPQHFGDGTRLSIL.

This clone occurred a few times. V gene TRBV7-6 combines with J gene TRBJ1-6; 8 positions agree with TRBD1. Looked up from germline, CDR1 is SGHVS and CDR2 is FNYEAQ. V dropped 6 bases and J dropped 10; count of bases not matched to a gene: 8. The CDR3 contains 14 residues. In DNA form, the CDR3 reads TGTGCCAGCAGAGCACAGGGGGACGGATCACCCCTCCACTTT. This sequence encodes CASRAQGDGSPLHF.